This is a list of T cell receptor beta chains from one sample in a study of shared clonotypes between healthy human individuals. Method: immunoSEQ multiplex PCR; TCRdb's copy keeps in-frame clones and lacks some. The table has about 2 million clones, just under 95% seen once. The specimen sequenced was naive CD8+ T cells sorted from blood. The receptors were sampled from a man younger than 30 in good health. CDR3s include the opening cysteine and the closing phenylalanine or tryptophan. D genes are given only for firm matches. Size is stated for part of the rows, as once, few or many counts, or as a class when the clone is expanded.

J gene,clone size,V gene,D gene,CDR3 protein,CDR3 DNA
TRBJ1-1,once,TRBV29-1,TRBD1,CSVVGTGNTEAFF,TGCAGCGTTGTAGGGACAGGGAACACTGAAGCTTTCTTT
TRBJ2-4,-,TRBV4-3,-,CASSQDGTGGAKNIQYF,TGCGCCAGCAGCCAAGATGGGACGGGTGGGGCCAAAAACATTCAGTACTTC
TRBJ2-2,-,TRBV5-1,TRBD1,CASTPLGQGTTGELFF,TGCGCCAGCACCCCTCTGGGACAGGGGACAACCGGGGAGCTGTTTTTT
TRBJ2-1,-,TRBV6-5,-,CASGALSSYNEQFF,TGTGCCAGCGGCGCCCTGAGCTCCTACAATGAGCAGTTCTTC
TRBJ1-2,-,TRBV2,-,CAIPRGRGLGRDYTF,TGTGCCATCCCGAGGGGTCGCGGGTTGGGTCGAGACTACACCTTC
TRBJ1-6,-,TRBV5-5,TRBD1,CASSDDRGSDSPLHF,TGTGCCAGCAGCGATGACAGGGGGTCGGATTCACCCCTCCACTTT
TRBJ2-2,-,TRBV27,-,CASSLAGGELFF,TGTGCCAGCAGTCTGGCGGGAGGGGAGCTGTTTTTT
TRBJ2-7,-,TRBV10-2,-,CASSDNDEQYF,TGCGCCAGCAGTGACAATGACGAGCAGTACTTC
TRBJ2-1,-,TRBV11-2,-,CASSLMTLAEQFF,TGTGCCAGCAGCTTAATGACCTTGGCGGAGCAGTTCTTC
TRBJ1-4,-,TRBV6-6,TRBD1,CASNPDRGGEKLFF,TGTGCCAGCAACCCAGACAGGGGAGGGGAAAAACTGTTTTTT
TRBJ2-7,-,TRBV7-7,TRBD1,CGDREDIGACTFVPYYEQYF,TGTGGGGACAGGGAAGATATCGGAGCATGTACCTTTGTCCCCTACTACGAGCAGTACTTC
TRBJ2-5,once,TRBV7-2,TRBD2,CASSLELAGAETQYF,TGTGCCAGCAGCTTAGAACTAGCGGGAGCGGAGACCCAGTACTTC
TRBJ1-1,-,TRBV28,TRBD1,CASSPDRGHTEAFF,TGTGCCAGCAGCCCCGACAGGGGGCACACTGAAGCTTTCTTT
TRBJ1-2,once,TRBV5-6,TRBD1,CASSSITGQGLSSYTF,TGTGCCAGCAGCAGTATAACAGGACAGGGGCTCAGTAGCTACACCTTC
TRBJ2-5,few,TRBV5-1,-,CASSWTVQETQYF,TGCGCCAGCAGCTGGACAGTCCAAGAGACCCAGTACTTC
TRBJ2-7,once,TRBV5-1,-,CASSRTETPYEQYF,TGCGCCAGCAGCCGTACAGAGACTCCCTACGAGCAGTACTTC
TRBJ1-2,-,TRBV5-6,-,CASSLGGGANYGYTF,TGTGCCAGCAGCTTGGGCGGGGGAGCTAACTATGGCTACACCTTC
TRBJ2-7,once,TRBV13,TRBD1,CASSSQNPSTGGDYEQYF,TGTGCCAGCAGCTCCCAAAACCCATCGACAGGGGGCGACTACGAGCAGTACTTC
TRBJ2-3,-,TRBV7-6,TRBD2,CASSLYVAGSTDTQYF,TGTGCCAGCAGCTTATATGTAGCGGGAAGCACAGATACGCAGTATTTT
TRBJ2-7,-,TRBV28,-,CASSPRTDPTYEQYF,TGTGCCAGCAGTCCCAGGACGGACCCAACCTACGAGCAGTACTTC
TRBJ2-7,once,TRBV10-1,-,CASVNPDSRTYEQYF,TGCGCCAGCGTGAATCCGGACAGCCGTACCTACGAGCAGTACTTC
TRBJ2-5,-,TRBV27,-,CASSTLGTQYF,TGTGCCAGCAGTACCTTGGGGACCCAGTACTTC
TRBJ2-1,-,TRBV11-3,TRBD1,CASSLVGTGVYEQFF,TGTGCCAGCAGCTTAGTCGGGACAGGGGTGTATGAGCAGTTCTTC
TRBJ1-5,once,TRBV27,-,CASSLTGYSNQPQHF,TGTGCCAGCAGTTTAACAGGTTATAGCAATCAGCCCCAGCATTTT
TRBJ1-5,once,TRBV11-2,-,CASSLGGLDQPQHF,TGTGCCAGCAGCTTAGGAGGGTTGGATCAGCCCCAGCATTTT
TRBJ2-2,once,TRBV6-5,-,CASSYSTAARAGELFF,TGTGCCAGCAGTTACTCGACGGCAGCCCGGGCCGGGGAGCTGTTTTTT
TRBJ1-4,-,TRBV4-3,-,CASSQSAGIEKLFF,TGCGCCAGCAGCCAAAGTGCGGGAATCGAAAAACTGTTTTTT
TRBJ2-3,-,TRBV11-2,-,CASSGWVTDTQYF,TGTGCCAGCAGCGGATGGGTCACAGATACGCAGTATTTT
TRBJ1-5,once,TRBV6-5,-,CASSSTVWDQPQHF,TGTGCCAGCAGTTCGACAGTCTGGGATCAGCCCCAGCATTTT
TRBJ2-2,few,TRBV7-9,TRBD2,CASSPTYSGGTGELFF,TGTGCCAGCAGCCCCACCTATAGCGGGGGGACCGGGGAGCTGTTTTTT
TRBJ2-7,-,TRBV6-4,TRBD2,CASSEEAGVTYEQYF,TGTGCCAGCAGTGAGGAAGCGGGGGTTACCTACGAGCAGTACTTC
TRBJ2-3,-,TRBV6-5,TRBD2,CASSSRGGLLDTQYF,TGTGCCAGCAGTAGCCGGGGGGGCCTACTCGATACGCAGTATTTT
TRBJ1-5,-,TRBV30,-,CAWSVGQGPQPQHF,TGTGCCTGGAGTGTGGGGCAGGGGCCTCAGCCCCAGCATTTT
TRBJ2-2,-,TRBV18,-,CASSPLQGQFPGELFF,TGTGCCAGCTCACCACTTCAGGGACAATTCCCCGGGGAGCTGTTTTTT
TRBJ1-4,-,TRBV6-6,-,CASTLTVANEKLFF,TGTGCCAGCACTCTGACAGTGGCTAATGAAAAACTGTTTTTT
TRBJ1-5,-,TRBV4-2,-,CASSQELGSGQPQHF,TGTGCCAGCAGCCAAGAACTAGGTAGCGGTCAGCCCCAGCATTTT
TRBJ2-7,-,TRBV7-9,TRBD1,CASSFGRDRHSF,TGTGCCAGCAGCTTCGGTAGGGACAGGCATAGCTTC
TRBJ2-7,-,TRBV19,-,CASSPLGGEQYF,TGTGCCAGTAGTCCCCTGGGGGGCGAGCAGTACTTC
TRBJ2-3,-,TRBV11-3,-,CASSLGPWALRSTDTQYF,TGTGCCAGCAGCTTAGGACCATGGGCCCTGCGGAGCACAGATACGCAGTATTTT
TRBJ1-6,-,TRBV30,-,CAACTGLGSPLHF,TGTGCCGCCTGCACGGGGCTAGGTTCACCCCTCCACTTT
TRBJ2-1,-,TRBV5-1,-,CASSSGTDDYNEQFF,TGCGCCAGCAGCTCCGGGACGGACGATTACAATGAGCAGTTCTTC
TRBJ2-7,-,TRBV28,TRBD2,CASRRAGGPAITYEQYF,TGTGCCAGCAGGAGAGCGGGGGGTCCTGCTATAACCTACGAGCAGTACTTC
TRBJ2-3,-,TRBV4-3,TRBD2,CASSQAIRLAESTDTQYF,TGCGCCAGCAGCCAGGCGATCCGGCTAGCGGAGAGCACAGATACGCAGTATTTT
TRBJ1-1,-,TRBV30,-,CAWSVKSTMNTEAFF,TGTGCCTGGAGTGTAAAGTCTACCATGAACACTGAAGCTTTCTTT
TRBJ1-5,many,TRBV13,-,CASSRGGLGRNQPQHF,TGTGCCAGCAGTCGGGGTGGTCTGGGTCGCAATCAGCCCCAGCATTTT
TRBJ1-2,-,TRBV6-5,-,CASSYSSGAGGYTF,TGTGCCAGCAGTTACTCTTCGGGGGCTGGGGGCTACACCTTC
TRBJ2-1,-,TRBV7-6,-,CASTPFPEGYNEQFF,TGTGCCAGCACCCCCTTCCCGGAAGGGTACAATGAGCAGTTCTTC
TRBJ2-7,-,TRBV19,TRBD1,CASSTAGQDFSYEQYF,TGTGCCAGTAGTACGGCGGGACAGGATTTCTCCTACGAGCAGTACTTC
TRBJ2-1,once,TRBV19,-,CASSIGNEQFF,TGTGCCAGTAGTATTGGAAATGAGCAGTTCTTC
TRBJ1-1,-,TRBV7-9,-,CASSLAFEAFF,TGTGCCAGCAGCTTAGCTTTTGAAGCTTTCTTT
TRBJ2-5,-,TRBV10-1,TRBD2,CASSESERDIWETQYF,TGCGCCAGCAGTGAGTCTGAGCGGGATATCTGGGAGACCCAGTACTTC